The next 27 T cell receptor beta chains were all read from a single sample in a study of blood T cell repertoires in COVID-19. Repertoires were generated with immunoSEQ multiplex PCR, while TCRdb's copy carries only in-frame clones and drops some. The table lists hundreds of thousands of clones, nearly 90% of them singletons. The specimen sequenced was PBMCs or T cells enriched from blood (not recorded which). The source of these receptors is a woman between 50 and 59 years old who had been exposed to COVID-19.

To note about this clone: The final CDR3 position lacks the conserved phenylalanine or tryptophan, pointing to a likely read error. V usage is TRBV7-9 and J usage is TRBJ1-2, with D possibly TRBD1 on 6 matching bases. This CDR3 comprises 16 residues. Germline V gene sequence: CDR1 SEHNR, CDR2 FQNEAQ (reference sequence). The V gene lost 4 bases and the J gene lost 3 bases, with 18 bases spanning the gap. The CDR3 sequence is CASSSGPSGGYYGYTS. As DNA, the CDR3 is TGTGCCAGCAGCTCCGGCCCCTCGGGGGGCTACTATGGCTACACCTCC.

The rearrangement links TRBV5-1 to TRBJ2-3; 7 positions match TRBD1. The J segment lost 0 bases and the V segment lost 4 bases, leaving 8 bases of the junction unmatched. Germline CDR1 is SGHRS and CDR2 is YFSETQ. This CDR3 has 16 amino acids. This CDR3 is CASSLSQGPSTDTQYF. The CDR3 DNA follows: TGCGCCAGCAGCCTATCACAGGGGCCCAGCACAGATACGCAGTATTTT.

In nucleotides, the CDR3 is TGTGCCAGCAGTGTCCACTTGGGGGGGGAAAACAATGAGCAGTTCTTC. Translated, it gives CASSVHLGGENNEQFF. This sequence joins TRBV6-1 and TRBJ2-1; 7 positions match TRBD2. The V and J ends lost 4 bases and 5 bases, in that order; junction bases with no gene match: 11. Germline assignment: CDR1 MNHNS and CDR2 SASEGT. The CDR3 totals 16 residues.

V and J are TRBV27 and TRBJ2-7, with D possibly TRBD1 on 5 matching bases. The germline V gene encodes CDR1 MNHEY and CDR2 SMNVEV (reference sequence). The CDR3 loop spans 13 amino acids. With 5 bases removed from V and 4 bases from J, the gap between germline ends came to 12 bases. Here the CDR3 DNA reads TGTGCCAGCAGTCTAAGACAGATGTACGAGCAGTACTTC. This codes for CASSLRQMYEQYF.

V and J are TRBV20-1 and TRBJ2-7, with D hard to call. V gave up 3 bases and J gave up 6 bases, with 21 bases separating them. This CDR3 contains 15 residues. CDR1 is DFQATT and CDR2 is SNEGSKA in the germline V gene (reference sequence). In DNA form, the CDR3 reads TGCAGTGCTAGTTCACCCCTAATCCCCTCTGTCGAGCAGTACTTC. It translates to CSASSPLIPSVEQYF.

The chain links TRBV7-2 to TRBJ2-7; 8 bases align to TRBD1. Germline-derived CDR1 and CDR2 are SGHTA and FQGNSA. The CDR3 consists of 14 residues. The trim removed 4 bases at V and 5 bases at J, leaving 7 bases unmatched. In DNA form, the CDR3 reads TGTGCCAGCAGCTCCCAAGACAGGGGCAACGAGCAGTACTTC. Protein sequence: CASSSQDRGNEQYF.

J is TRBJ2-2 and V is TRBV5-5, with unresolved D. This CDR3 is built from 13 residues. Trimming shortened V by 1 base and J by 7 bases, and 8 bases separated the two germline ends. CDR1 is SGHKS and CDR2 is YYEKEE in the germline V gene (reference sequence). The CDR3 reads CASSLFSLGELFF. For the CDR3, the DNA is TGTGCCAGCAGCTTGTTCTCCCTCGGGGAGCTGTTTTTT.

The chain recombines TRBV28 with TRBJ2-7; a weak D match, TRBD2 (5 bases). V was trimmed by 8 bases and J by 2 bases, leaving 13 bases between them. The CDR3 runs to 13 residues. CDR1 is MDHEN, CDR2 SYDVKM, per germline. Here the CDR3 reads CASLGSVAYEQYF. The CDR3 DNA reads TGTGCCAGCCTAGGGAGTGTTGCCTACGAGCAGTACTTC.

The CDR3 nucleotides read TGCGCCAGCAGCCAAGTCTACGACAGGGGGGGTGAGCAGTACTTC. It is translated as CASSQVYDRGGEQYF. The J gene is TRBJ2-7, the V gene TRBV4-1; 9 bases line up with TRBD1. This CDR3 has 15 amino acids. Germline V gene sequence: CDR1 MGHRA, CDR2 YSYEKL. V lost 1 base, J lost 7 bases, and 8 bases stayed unmatched.

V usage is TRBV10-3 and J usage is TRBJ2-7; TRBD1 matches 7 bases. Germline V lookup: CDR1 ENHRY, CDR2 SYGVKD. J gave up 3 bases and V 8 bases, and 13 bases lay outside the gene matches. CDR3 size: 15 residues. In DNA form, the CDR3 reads TGTGCCATCTCAGTTTCAGGGGGAATAGGCTACGAGCAGTACTTC. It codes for CAISVSGGIGYEQYF.

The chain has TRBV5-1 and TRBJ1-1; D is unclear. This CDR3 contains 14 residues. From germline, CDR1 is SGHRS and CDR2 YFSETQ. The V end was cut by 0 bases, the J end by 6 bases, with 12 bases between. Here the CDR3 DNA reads TGCGCCAGCAGCTTGGCACCGGGAGTGGCTGAAGCTTTCTTT. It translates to CASSLAPGVAEAFF.

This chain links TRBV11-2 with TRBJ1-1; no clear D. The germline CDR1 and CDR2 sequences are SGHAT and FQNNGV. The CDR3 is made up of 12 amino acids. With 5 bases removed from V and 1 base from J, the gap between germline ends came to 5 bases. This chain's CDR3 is CASSRENTEAFF. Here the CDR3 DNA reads TGTGCCAGCAGCCGGGAGAACACTGAAGCTTTCTTT.

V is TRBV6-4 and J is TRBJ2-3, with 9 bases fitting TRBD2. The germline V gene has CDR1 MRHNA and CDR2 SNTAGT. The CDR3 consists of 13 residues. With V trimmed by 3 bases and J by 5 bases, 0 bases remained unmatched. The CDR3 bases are TGTGCCAGCAGTGAGCGGGAGGGAGATACGCAGTATTTT. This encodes CASSEREGDTQYF.

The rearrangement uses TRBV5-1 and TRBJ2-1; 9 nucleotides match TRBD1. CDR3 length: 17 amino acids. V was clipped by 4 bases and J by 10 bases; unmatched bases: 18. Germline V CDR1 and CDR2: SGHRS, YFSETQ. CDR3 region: CASSTTGTGPLGKEQFF. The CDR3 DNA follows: TGCGCCAGCAGCACCACCGGGACAGGGCCTTTAGGTAAAGAGCAGTTCTTC.

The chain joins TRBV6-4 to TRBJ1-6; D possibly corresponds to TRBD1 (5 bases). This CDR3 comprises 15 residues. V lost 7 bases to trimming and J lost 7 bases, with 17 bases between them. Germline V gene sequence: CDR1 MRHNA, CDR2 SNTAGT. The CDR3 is CASKLQEGTNSPLHF. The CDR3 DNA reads TGTGCCAGCAAGCTACAGGAGGGGACGAATTCACCCCTCCACTTT.

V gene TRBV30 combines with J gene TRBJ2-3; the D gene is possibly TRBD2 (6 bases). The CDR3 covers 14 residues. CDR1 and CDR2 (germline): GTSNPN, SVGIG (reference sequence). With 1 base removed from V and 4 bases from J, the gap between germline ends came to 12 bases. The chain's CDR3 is CAWSGGDGADTQYF. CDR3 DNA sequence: TGTGCCTGGAGTGGCGGGGATGGAGCAGATACGCAGTATTTT.

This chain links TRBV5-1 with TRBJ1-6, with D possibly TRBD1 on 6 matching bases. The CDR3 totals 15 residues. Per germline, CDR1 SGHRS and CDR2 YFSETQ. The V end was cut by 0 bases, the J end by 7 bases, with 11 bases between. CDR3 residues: CASSLDGQGNSPLHF. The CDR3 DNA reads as TGCGCCAGCAGCTTGGATGGTCAGGGGAATTCACCCCTCCACTTT. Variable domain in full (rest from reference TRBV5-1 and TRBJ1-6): KAGVTQTPRYLIKTRGQQVTLSCSPISGHRSVSWYQQTPGQGLQFLFEYFSETQRNKGNFPGRFSGRQFSNSRSEMNVSTLELGDSALYLCASSLDGQGNSPLHFGNGTRLTVT.

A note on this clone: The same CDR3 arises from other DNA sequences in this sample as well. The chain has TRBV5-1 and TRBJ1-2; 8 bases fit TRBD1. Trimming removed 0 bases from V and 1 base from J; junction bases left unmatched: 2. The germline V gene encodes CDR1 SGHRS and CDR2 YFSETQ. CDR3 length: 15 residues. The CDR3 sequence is CASSLEGQGNYGYTF. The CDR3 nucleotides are TGCGCCAGCAGCTTGGAAGGACAGGGTAACTATGGCTACACCTTC.

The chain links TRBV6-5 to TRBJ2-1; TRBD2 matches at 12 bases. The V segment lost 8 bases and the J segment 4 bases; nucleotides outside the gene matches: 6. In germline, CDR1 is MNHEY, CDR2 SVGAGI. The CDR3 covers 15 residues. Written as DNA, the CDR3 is TGTGCCAGCGCGAGACTAGCGGGGGCTTACAATGAGCAGTTCTTC. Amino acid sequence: CASARLAGAYNEQFF.

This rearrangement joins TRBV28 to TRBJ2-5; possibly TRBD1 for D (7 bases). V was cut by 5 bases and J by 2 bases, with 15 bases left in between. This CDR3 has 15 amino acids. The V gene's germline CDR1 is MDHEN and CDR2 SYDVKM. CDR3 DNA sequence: TGTGCCAGCAGTAAAAGACAGGGAGGTCAAGAGACCCAGTACTTC. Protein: CASSKRQGGQETQYF.

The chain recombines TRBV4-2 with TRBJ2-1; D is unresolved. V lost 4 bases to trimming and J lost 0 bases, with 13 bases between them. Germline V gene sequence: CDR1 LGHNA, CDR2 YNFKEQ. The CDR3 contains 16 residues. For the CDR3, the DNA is TGTGCCAGCAGCCGAACCGCAACGAGCTCCTACAATGAGCAGTTCTTC. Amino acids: CASSRTATSSYNEQFF.

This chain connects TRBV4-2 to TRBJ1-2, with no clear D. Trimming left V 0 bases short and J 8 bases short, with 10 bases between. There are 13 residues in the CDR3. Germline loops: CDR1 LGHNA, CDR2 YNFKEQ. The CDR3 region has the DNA TGTGCCAGCAGCCAAGATCGGGGAGGAGGCTACACCTTC. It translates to CASSQDRGGGYTF.

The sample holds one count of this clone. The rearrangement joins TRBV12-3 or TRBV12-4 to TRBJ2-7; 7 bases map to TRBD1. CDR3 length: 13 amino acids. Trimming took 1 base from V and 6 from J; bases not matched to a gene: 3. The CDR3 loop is CASSLGQGTEQYF. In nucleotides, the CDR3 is TGTGCCAGCAGTTTAGGACAGGGCACCGAGCAGTACTTC.

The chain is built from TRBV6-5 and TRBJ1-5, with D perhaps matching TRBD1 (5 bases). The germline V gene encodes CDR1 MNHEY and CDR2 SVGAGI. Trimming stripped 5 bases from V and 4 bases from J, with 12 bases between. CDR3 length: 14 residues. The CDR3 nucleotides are TGTGCCAGCAGTCTAGGGGTAGGAAATCAGCCCCAGCATTTT. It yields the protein CASSLGVGNQPQHF.

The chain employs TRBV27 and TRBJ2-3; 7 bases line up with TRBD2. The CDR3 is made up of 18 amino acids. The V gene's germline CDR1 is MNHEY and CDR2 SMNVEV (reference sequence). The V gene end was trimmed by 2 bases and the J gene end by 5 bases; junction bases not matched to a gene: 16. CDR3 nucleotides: TGTGCCAGCAGTTTAAAGACTAGTGGGGGGGGGATGGAAGATACGCAGTATTTT. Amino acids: CASSLKTSGGGMEDTQYF.

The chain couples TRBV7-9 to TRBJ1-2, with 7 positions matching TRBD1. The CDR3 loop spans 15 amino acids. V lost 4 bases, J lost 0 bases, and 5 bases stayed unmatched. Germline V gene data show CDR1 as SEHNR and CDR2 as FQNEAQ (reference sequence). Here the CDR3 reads CASSSPDRANYGYTF. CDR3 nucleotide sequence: TGTGCCAGCAGCTCCCCCGACAGGGCTAACTATGGCTACACCTTC.

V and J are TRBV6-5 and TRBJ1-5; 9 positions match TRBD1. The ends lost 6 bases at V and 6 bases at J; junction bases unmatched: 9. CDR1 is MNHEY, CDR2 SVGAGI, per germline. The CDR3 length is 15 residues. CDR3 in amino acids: CASRDTGGYAQPQHF. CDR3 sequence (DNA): TGTGCCAGCAGGGATACAGGGGGCTATGCTCAGCCCCAGCATTTT.